This T cell receptor (beta chain) was documented in a study of B cell selection in AIRE deficiency. Per the original methods: Conventional T cell pools: approximately 1.1x10^5 distinct patient, 130,000 to 150,000 donor TCRbeta sequences. TCRdb keeps only in-frame clones here, not all; method: immunoSEQ multiplex PCR. The V and J calls and clone size are taken from that table; D and trimming were inferred from the DNA. The data contain about 23,000 clones, 97% of them singletons. Comments on this clone: Antigen specificity is unknown.

Conventional CD4 T cells were sorted as CD4+CD127+ cells. This CDR3 spans 15 amino acids. Trimming at V came to 4 bases and at J to 11 bases, leaving 15 bases not matched to a gene. Germline assignment: CDR1 SGHVS and CDR2 FNYEAQ. Overall study findings and caveats: Shared Treg sequences had shorter CDR3s, biased toward rearrangements with few non-templated insertions. About a third of healthy-donor shared Treg TCRbeta sequences appeared in patient Tconv cells. Of some 4,000 shared Treg TCRbeta sequences, 25% to 35% were healthy-donor-only and about 9% patient-only.

Sequenced: conventional CD4+ T cells sorted from PBMCs. The origin of this receptor is a human donor with AIRE deficiency. The chain couples TRBV7-6 to TRBJ2-7; TRBD1 matches at 9 bases. For the CDR3, the DNA is TGTGCCAGCAGCTCCCGCCGGGACAGGGACTACGCGGAGTACTTC. Encoded protein: CASSSRRDRDYAEYF.